The rows below give T cell receptor beta chains drawn from one sample of a study of cytomegalovirus exposure and HLA in healthy donors. Sequencing was performed with immunoSEQ multiplex PCR; in TCRdb, only in-frame clones are kept and a portion is missing. This table holds 140,000 or so clones, 82% found once. The sequencing input was PBMCs. All receptors derive from a male donor in good health and CMV-seronegative. Each CDR3 is given without its conserved first and last residue. The D gene is left open where the match is weak. The size entry is marked missing in some rows and otherwise reads once, few, many or a size class.

d_gene	j_gene	v_gene	abundance	CDR3aa
TRBD2	TRBJ2-5	TRBV7-8	-	ASSLWPLAGVSGETQY
TRBD2	TRBJ2-1	TRBV19	-	ASSSIAGGLYNEQF
-	TRBJ1-4	TRBV7-9	-	AVGAGKEKLF
TRBD1	TRBJ2-7	TRBV11-3	-	ASSLKTGVMGYEQY
-	TRBJ1-1	TRBV13	-	ASSLVRVTEAF
TRBD1	TRBJ2-3	TRBV4-1	-	ASSPRTGGISTDTQY
TRBD2	TRBJ2-1	TRBV7-7	-	ASSLGGSEQF
TRBD1	TRBJ2-2	TRBV5-1	-	ASSLHTGTANTGELF
-	-	TRBV19	-	ASSTTANYEQY
TRBD2	TRBJ2-1	TRBV11-1	once	ASSYSSGGVYNEQF
-	TRBJ2-3	TRBV5-1	-	ASSATGMEYVDTQY
-	TRBJ2-2	TRBV4-2	-	ASSQDLNTGELF
TRBD2	TRBJ2-5	TRBV7-9	-	ASSLYSRGAWETQY
-	TRBJ1-1	TRBV10-3	-	AISEGTVNTEAF
TRBD1	TRBJ1-1	TRBV9	-	ASSAYDRGGRAF
TRBD1	TRBJ2-5	TRBV7-2	few	ASSRAGTGEETQY
-	TRBJ1-4	TRBV5-5	-	ASSLAGGEKLF
TRBD1	TRBJ2-3	TRBV5-4	-	ASSPRQGGTDTQY
-	TRBJ1-1	TRBV7-3	-	ASSLITIVNTEAF
TRBD1	TRBJ1-1	TRBV6-5	-	ASSRQGMTEAF
-	TRBJ2-7	TRBV2	-	ASGPYEQY
-	TRBJ1-2	TRBV29-1	-	SVEGGDRNYGYT
TRBD1	TRBJ2-2	TRBV19	-	ASRTGGGELF
TRBD2	TRBJ2-3	TRBV9	once	ASSVGTSGRALDTQY
TRBD1	TRBJ2-5	TRBV7-9	few	ASSLVAGGRGTQY
-	TRBJ1-2	TRBV4-1	-	ASSQDYGDGYT
-	-	TRBV7-2	-	ASSLVSALYEQY
-	TRBJ1-1	TRBV5-1	-	ASSFGQTGNTEAF
-	TRBJ1-4	TRBV11-1	-	ASSLSSGEKLF
TRBD2	TRBJ2-3	TRBV4-3	-	ASSHPSGGADTQY
-	TRBJ1-1	TRBV11-2	-	ASSLDPGSTEAF
TRBD1	TRBJ2-3	TRBV6-5	-	ASRRTGGPNTQY
-	TRBJ2-7	TRBV27	-	ASRGGQSSTYEQY
-	TRBJ2-7	TRBV9	-	ASSVGSGSYEQY
-	TRBJ1-1	TRBV28	-	ASSLGRNTEAF
TRBD1	TRBJ2-6	TRBV7-3	-	ASSPTGGAGANVLT
TRBD1	TRBJ1-2	TRBV6-5	-	ASSYETGFGGYT
-	TRBJ2-1	TRBV7-9	-	ASSLAAGPYNEQF
-	TRBJ2-7	TRBV21-1	-	ASSKRTGRVSYEQY
TRBD2	TRBJ2-3	TRBV7-9	-	ASSYTGGADTQY
-	TRBJ1-2	TRBV13	few	ASSRNLNSQYGYT
-	TRBJ2-7	TRBV7-9	once	ATPSGDGSSYEQY
TRBD2	TRBJ2-1	TRBV7-7	-	ASSPSGRANEQF